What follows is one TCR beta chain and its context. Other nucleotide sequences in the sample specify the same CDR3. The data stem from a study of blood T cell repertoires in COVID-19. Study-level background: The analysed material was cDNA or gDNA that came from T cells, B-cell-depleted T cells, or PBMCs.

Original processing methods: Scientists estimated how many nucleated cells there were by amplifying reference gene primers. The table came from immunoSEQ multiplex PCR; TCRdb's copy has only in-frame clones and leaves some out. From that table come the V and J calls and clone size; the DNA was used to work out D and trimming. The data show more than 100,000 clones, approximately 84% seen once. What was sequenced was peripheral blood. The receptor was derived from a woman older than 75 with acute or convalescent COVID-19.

CDR3 amino acids: CATSRGRASGGAGVNTGELFF. As DNA, the CDR3 is TGTGCCACCAGCAGAGGACGGGCTAGCGGGGGGGCCGGAGTAAACACCGGGGAGCTGTTTTTT. The chain joins TRBV15 to TRBJ2-2; TRBD2 matches 12 bases. V shed 1 base, J shed 2 bases, and the junction held 14 bases outside the gene matches. Germline values: CDR1 LNHNV, CDR2 YYDKDF (reference sequence). The CDR3 consists of 21 residues.